These 31 T cell receptor beta chains share one sample of origin, sequenced in a study of OX40 agonist ivuxolimab in advanced cancers. Libraries were prepared by immunoSEQ multiplex PCR; TCRdb keeps only in-frame clonotypes and omits some of them. The repertoire has 60,000 to 85,000 clones, approximately 83% of them found once; the top ten carry under 1.5%. The sample consisted of CD4+ or CD8+ T cells sorted from blood, taken in a trial of the OX40 agonist ivuxolimab. Every receptor here comes from an adult with an advanced solid tumor such as melanoma, head and neck, liver or kidney cancer.

This chain links TRBV6-1 with TRBJ2-7, with D possibly being TRBD1 (6 bases). Germline V CDR1 and CDR2: MNHNS, SASEGT. Trimming shortened V by 4 bases and J by 2 bases, and 18 bases separated the two germline ends. This CDR3 spans 16 amino acids. The CDR3 nucleotides read TGTGCCAGCAGTGCACTTCAGGGGCGGGCCACCTACGAGCAGTACTTC. Encoded protein: CASSALQGRATYEQYF.

The rearrangement uses TRBV6-5 and TRBJ1-2; D remains unclear. Germline loops: CDR1 MNHEY, CDR2 SVGAGI. The CDR3 totals 13 residues. Trimming left V 0 bases short and J 4 bases short, with 6 bases between. The DNA for the CDR3 is TGTGCCAGCAGTTACTCGAAGGGCTATGGCTACACCTTC. Translated, it gives CASSYSKGYGYTF.

The CDR3 spells CASSLRQGGTPSHGYTF. DNA for the CDR3: TGTGCCAGCAGCTTAAGGCAGGGGGGCACCCCGAGTCATGGCTACACCTTC. The chain combines TRBV7-8 with TRBJ1-2, with TRBD1 identical over 7 bases. The CDR3 contains 17 residues. Germline trimming cut 2 bases from V and 6 bases from J; bases unmatched to any gene: 15. Germline assignment: CDR1 SGHVS and CDR2 FQNEAQ.

This rearrangement joins TRBV7-8 to TRBJ2-7, with D perhaps matching TRBD1 (5 bases). V lost 0 bases and J lost 4, with 16 bases in between. Looked up from germline, CDR1 is SGHVS and CDR2 is FQNEAQ. CDR3 length equals 16 residues. The CDR3 region is CASSLAYPGMVYEQYF. The DNA for the CDR3 is TGTGCCAGCAGCTTAGCCTATCCAGGGATGGTGTACGAGCAGTACTTC.

This chain links TRBV5-6 with TRBJ2-6; D call uncertain. V dropped 3 bases and J dropped 0 bases, with 4 bases sitting between them. The CDR3 covers 14 residues. Germline assignment: CDR1 SGHDT and CDR2 YYEEEE. The CDR3 spells CASSSRSGANVLTF. The CDR3 region has the DNA TGTGCCAGCAGCTCCCGCTCTGGGGCCAACGTCCTGACTTTC.

The V call is TRBV28, the J call TRBJ1-1, with D possibly TRBD1 on 5 matching bases. The CDR3 contains 14 residues. CDR1 is MDHEN, CDR2 SYDVKM, per germline. The V end was cut by 5 bases, the J end by 3 bases, with 13 bases between. The CDR3 sequence: CASSGAGVYTEAFF. The CDR3 nucleotides are TGTGCCAGCAGTGGGGCGGGGGTTTACACTGAAGCTTTCTTT.

This chain joins TRBV5-5 and TRBJ2-3, with D tentatively TRBD1 or TRBD2 (6 bases each). V lost 0 bases to trimming and J lost 2 bases, with 10 bases between them. The CDR3 runs to 15 residues. CDR1 SGHKS and CDR2 YYEKEE come from the germline V gene (reference sequence). This CDR3 is CASSLEPGATDTQYF. For the CDR3, the DNA is TGTGCCAGCAGCTTGGAACCGGGGGCCACAGATACGCAGTATTTT.

The chain recombines TRBV7-2 with TRBJ1-5; maybe TRBD1 (5 bases). Trimming took 2 bases from V and 7 from J, leaving 12 bases between them. The CDR3 is made up of 14 amino acids. The germline gives CDR1 SGHTA, CDR2 FQGNSA. The CDR3 sequence is CASSLRGTGQPQHF. The CDR3 coding sequence is TGTGCCAGCAGCTTACGGGGGACGGGGCAGCCCCAGCATTTT. Full variable domain (remainder filled in from reference TRBV7-2 and TRBJ1-5): GAGVSQSPSNKVTEKGKDVELRCDPISGHTALYWYRQSLGQGLEFLIYFQGNSAPDKSGLPSDRFSAERTGGSVSTLTIQRTQQEDSAVYLCASSLRGTGQPQHFGDGTRLSIL.

This chain links TRBV19 with TRBJ1-5; 7 positions agree with TRBD1. Germline CDR1 reads LNHDA; CDR2 reads SQIVND (reference sequence). The CDR3 runs 14 residues. The trim removed 4 bases at V and 6 bases at J, leaving 6 bases unmatched. The CDR3 region is CASSSRQGAQPQHF. The DNA for the CDR3 is TGTGCCAGTAGTAGCCGACAGGGAGCTCAGCCCCAGCATTTT. Full variable domain (remainder filled in from reference TRBV19 and TRBJ1-5): DGGITQSPKYLFRKEGQNVTLSCEQNLNHDAMYWYRQDPGQGLRLIYYSQIVNDFQKGDIAEGYSVSREKKESFPLTVTSAQKNPTAFYLCASSSRQGAQPQHFGDGTRLSIL.

V is TRBV2 and J is TRBJ1-6; 10 bases agree with TRBD1. The CDR3 consists of 15 residues. Per germline, CDR1 SNHLY and CDR2 FYNNEI. The junction had 7 bases not matched to a gene; V was cut back by 8 bases and J by 6 bases. The CDR3 DNA sequence: TGTGCCAGCCCCCGGGACAGGGGCCGTAATTCACCCCTCCACTTT. It codes for CASPRDRGRNSPLHF.

V and J are TRBV4-2 and TRBJ2-5; D unresolved. The CDR3 spans 13 residues. The germline V gene has CDR1 LGHNA and CDR2 YNFKEQ. Trimming pared 1 base from V and 1 base from J, leaving 4 bases between. CDR3 in DNA: TGTGCCAGCAGCCAAGGCGTCCAAGAGACCCAGTACTTC. Translating gives CASSQGVQETQYF.

This clone came up a few times. The V gene is TRBV28, the J gene TRBJ1-1, with 8 positions matching TRBD1. The V and J ends lost 5 bases and 3 bases, in that order; junction bases with no gene match: 2. The germline CDR1 and CDR2 sequences are MDHEN and SYDVKM. The CDR3 is made up of 13 amino acids. The CDR3 sequence is CASSPQGDTEAFF. CDR3 sequence (DNA): TGTGCCAGCAGTCCACAGGGGGACACTGAAGCTTTCTTT.

The chain uses TRBV27 and TRBJ1-2; D is possibly TRBD1 (5 bases). The CDR3 runs 14 residues. Trimming left V 8 bases short and J 4 bases short, with 17 bases between. CDR1 is MNHEY, CDR2 SMNVEV, per germline (reference sequence). The CDR3 sequence: CASWGRSTLYGYTF. The CDR3 coding sequence is TGTGCCAGCTGGGGACGATCTACACTCTATGGCTACACCTTC.

The V call is TRBV28, the J call TRBJ2-2, with D unclear. With 6 bases removed from V and 0 bases from J, the gap between germline ends came to 8 bases. The CDR3 sequence is 14 residues long. Germline CDR1 MDHEN, CDR2 SYDVKM. For the CDR3, the DNA is TGTGCCAGCAGGAGCACTCCGAACACCGGGGAGCTGTTTTTT. Its protein is CASRSTPNTGELFF.

This chain joins TRBV5-1 and TRBJ2-3, with 14 positions matching TRBD2. Germline CDR1 and CDR2: SGHRS and YFSETQ. The J segment lost 4 bases and the V segment lost 4 bases, leaving 11 bases of the junction unmatched. CDR3 length equals 18 residues. The CDR3 here is CASSLGLAGGHRADTQYF. CDR3 nucleotide sequence: TGCGCCAGCAGCCTAGGACTAGCGGGGGGACATAGGGCAGATACGCAGTATTTT.

For the CDR3, the DNA is TGTGCCAGCACCCCGGGACTAGGACGTTTTGGAGGGGAGACCCAGTACTTC. Protein sequence: CASTPGLGRFGGETQYF. The chain has TRBV27 and TRBJ2-5, with 8 bases fitting TRBD2. Trimming removed 7 bases from V and 5 bases from J; junction bases left unmatched: 18. This CDR3 contains 17 residues. The germline gives CDR1 MNHEY, CDR2 SMNVEV (reference sequence).

This clone is a singleton in its sample. The V and J genes are TRBV19 and TRBJ1-1, with 8 bases identical to TRBD1. Looked up from germline, CDR1 is LNHDA and CDR2 is SQIVND (reference sequence). This CDR3 spans 14 amino acids. V dropped 4 bases and J dropped 5; count of bases not matched to a gene: 6. The CDR3 nucleotides are TGTGCCAGTAGTACCGGGACAGGAACTACTGAAGCTTTCTTT. Translated, it gives CASSTGTGTTEAFF. Complete variable domain (other parts from reference TRBV19 and TRBJ1-1): DGGITQSPKYLFRKEGQNVTLSCEQNLNHDAMYWYRQDPGQGLRLIYYSQIVNDFQKGDIAEGYSVSREKKESFPLTVTSAQKNPTAFYLCASSTGTGTTEAFFGQGTRLTVV.

The rearrangement joins TRBV19 to TRBJ1-1; the match to TRBD1 covers 7 bases. The CDR3 sequence is 13 residues long. J was trimmed by 4 bases and V by 5 bases; bases with no gene match: 4. Germline loops: CDR1 LNHDA, CDR2 SQIVND (reference sequence). The CDR3 coding sequence is TGTGCCAGTAGTCGGTCAGGGGGCACTGAAGCTTTCTTT. It codes for CASSRSGGTEAFF.

This chain uses TRBV29-1 with TRBJ1-1, with D possibly matching TRBD1 (6 bases). Per the germline V gene, CDR1 is SQVTM and CDR2 is ANQGSEA. This CDR3 contains 11 residues. V lost 3 bases and J 7 bases, leaving 9 bases between the germline ends. The CDR3 is CSVDRGSEAFF. CDR3 in DNA: TGCAGCGTTGATAGGGGGAGTGAAGCTTTCTTT.

Of note for this clone: Germline is not matched at one junction end, which may reflect a read error. The chain recombines TRBV7-9 with TRBJ2-7; TRBD2 matches 14 bases. Per the germline V gene, CDR1 is SEHNR and CDR2 is FQNEAQ (reference sequence). The CDR3 contains 15 residues. The CDR3 loop is CASTGTSGGRYEQYF. DNA for the CDR3: TGTGCGAGCACGGGGACTAGCGGGGGTCGCTACGAGCAGTACTTC.

Regarding this clone: This same CDR3 is encoded by further DNA sequences in the sample. V usage is TRBV27 and J usage is TRBJ2-7; 7 nucleotides align to TRBD1. Germline CDR1 reads MNHEY; CDR2 reads SMNVEV (reference sequence). V lost 5 bases to trimming and J lost 0 bases; unmatched junction nucleotides: 7. The CDR3 is made up of 15 amino acids. The CDR3 here is CASSPRQGPSYEQYF. CDR3 DNA: TGTGCCAGCAGTCCTAGACAGGGTCCCTCCTACGAGCAGTACTTC.

V is TRBV7-9 and J is TRBJ2-5; possible D gene TRBD2, 5 bases. Germline CDR1 and CDR2: SEHNR and FQNEAQ (reference sequence). The V gene lost 5 bases and the J gene lost 2 bases, with 12 bases spanning the gap. This CDR3 has 14 residues. CDR3 sequence reads: CASSKTWTQETQYF. The CDR3 bases are TGTGCCAGCAGCAAGACATGGACTCAAGAGACCCAGTACTTC.

About this clone itself: At one boundary the junction diverges from the germline segment, which might be a read error. This chain joins TRBV27 and TRBJ2-5; 8 bases are shared with TRBD1. The CDR3 extends over 12 amino acids. The germline gives CDR1 MNHEY, CDR2 SMNVEV (reference sequence). The CDR3 DNA is TGTGCCAGCGGGCAGGGGGCTATAAAGGAGGACTTC. Protein product: CASGQGAIKEDF.

With regard to this clone: Sequence at one end of the junction differs from germline and may be a read error. The chain employs TRBV4-1 and TRBJ1-3; D gene ambiguous. This CDR3 region has 12 residues. Germline V gene lookup returns CDR1 MGHRA and CDR2 YSYEKL. CDR3 coding DNA: TGTGCCAGCAGCGACCTCGGGAACACCATATATTTT. Encoded protein: CASSDLGNTIYF.

The genes are TRBV9 and TRBJ1-1; D gene uncertain. CDR1 and CDR2 (germline): SGDLS, YYNGEE. The V end lost 0 bases, the J end lost 3 bases, and 6 bases lay between the germline ends. The CDR3 runs 13 residues. The CDR3, as DNA: TGTGCCAGCAGCGTAGTTAGCTACACTGAAGCTTTCTTT. This translates into CASSVVSYTEAFF.

V and J are TRBV5-1 and TRBJ1-6, with 12 bases that match TRBD1. CDR1 and CDR2 from the germline V gene are SGHRS and YFSETQ. This CDR3 is built from 15 residues. V lost 5 bases and J lost 6; bases outside the gene matches: 3. The CDR3 protein is CASRGQGASNSPLHF. The CDR3 DNA reads TGCGCCAGCAGGGGACAGGGGGCTAGTAATTCACCCCTCCACTTT.

The rearrangement uses TRBV19 and TRBJ2-5; D is unclear. This CDR3 is 12 amino acids long. The germline CDR1 and CDR2 sequences are LNHDA and SQIVND (reference sequence). Trimming stripped 8 bases from V and 4 bases from J, with 11 bases between. CDR3 sequence (DNA): TGTGCCAGTTCACAAGGCGGAGAGACCCAGTACTTC. Translated, it gives CASSQGGETQYF.

The rearrangement uses TRBV7-2 and TRBJ2-1, with 7 nucleotides matching TRBD1. The CDR3 runs to 12 residues. Trimming cost V 0 bases and J 15 bases; bases outside gene matches: 5. Germline V CDR1 and CDR2: SGHTA, FQGNSA. This CDR3 reads CASSLATGARFF. CDR3 DNA: TGTGCCAGCAGCTTAGCCACAGGGGCACGGTTCTTC. Full variable domain (rest looked up from reference TRBV7-2 and TRBJ2-1): GAGVSQSPSNKVTEKGKDVELRCDPISGHTALYWYRQSLGQGLEFLIYFQGNSAPDKSGLPSDRFSAERTGGSVSTLTIQRTQQEDSAVYLCASSLATGARFFGPGTRLTVL.

This clone was counted only a few times. The chain employs TRBV20-1 and TRBJ1-5, with 7 bases lining up with TRBD1. The CDR3 has 11 residues. With 6 bases clipped from V and 5 bases from J, the junction kept 1 base outside the gene matches. Germline V lookup: CDR1 DFQATT, CDR2 SNEGSKA (reference sequence). In DNA form, the CDR3 reads TGCAGTGCCACAGGGGATCAGCCCCAGCATTTT. It is translated as CSATGDQPQHF.

By sample fraction, this clone is medium-sized. The chain is built from TRBV6-6 and TRBJ2-3; D not certain. CDR1 is MNHNY, CDR2 SVGAGI, per germline (reference sequence). This CDR3 region has 14 residues. Deletions cut 0 bases from V and 2 bases from J, with 6 bases between. The CDR3 nucleotides are TGTGCCAGCAGTTACTCGGAGTTCACAGATACGCAGTATTTT. It encodes CASSYSEFTDTQYF.

V and J are TRBV5-4 and TRBJ1-5; D gene unclear. The CDR3 length is 15 residues. Germline V gene sequence: CDR1 SGHNT, CDR2 YYREEE (reference sequence). Trimming left V 0 bases short and J 5 bases short, with 12 bases between. As DNA, the CDR3 is TGTGCCAGCAGCTTGGGCGGGTCATACGATCAGCCCCAGCATTTT. Translation: CASSLGGSYDQPQHF.